The 21 T cell receptor beta chains in this list originate from one sample, sequenced in a study of cytomegalovirus exposure and HLA in healthy donors (dated by TCRdb to 2016 to 2017). Library preparation was by the immunoSEQ multiplex PCR assay. For the multiplex PCR, a mixture combining 60 forward primers for TCR Vbeta segments and 13 reverse primers for TCR Jbeta segments was used. The table was pulled from immuneACCESS by TCRdb, which kept in-frame rearrangements only. Such tables lose some clones; where checked, under half of the loss comes from unresolved V genes, and the rest has no known cause. This sample has some 120,000 clones in its table, and about 80% of those were observed once. 1% of the sample comes from the top ten. Material for sequencing was PBMCs. The receptors were gathered from a human donor in good health.

This clone has just one count. The V gene is TRBV9, the J gene TRBJ1-5; D remains ambiguous. Germline lookup yields CDR1 SGDLS and CDR2 YYNGEE. This CDR3 contains 14 residues. Deletions cut 4 bases from V and 3 bases from J, with 11 bases between. In DNA form, the CDR3 reads TGTGCCAGCAGCCTGGCGGCGTTCAATCAGCCCCAGCATTTT. Protein: CASSLAAFNQPQHF.

CDR3: CASSLPGTASYSNQPQHF. The DNA of the CDR3 is TGTGCCAGCAGTCTCCCCGGGACAGCGTCGTATAGCAATCAGCCCCAGCATTTT. The rearrangement joins TRBV2 to TRBJ1-5; TRBD1 aligns across 7 bases. The CDR3 totals 18 residues. The J segment lost 0 bases and the V segment lost 5 bases, leaving 13 bases of the junction unmatched. Germline V gene data show CDR1 as SNHLY and CDR2 as FYNNEI.

In this sample, this clone turned up a few times. The genes are TRBV6-5 and TRBJ2-7; D is perhaps TRBD2 (5 bases). The CDR3 length is 14 residues. Trimming took 6 bases from V and 4 from J, leaving 16 bases between them. The germline CDR1 and CDR2 sequences are MNHEY and SVGAGI. The CDR3 here is CASRGLGIAYEQYF. As DNA, the CDR3 is TGTGCCAGCAGAGGACTCGGGATTGCGTACGAGCAGTACTTC.

In this sample, this clone turned up once. The rearrangement uses TRBV2 and TRBJ1-5; D perhaps matches TRBD1 (5 bases). The germline CDR1 and CDR2 sequences are SNHLY and FYNNEI. The V end was cut by 4 bases, the J end by 0 bases, with 7 bases between. This CDR3 has 14 amino acids. The CDR3 nucleotides are TGTGCCAGCAGTGGGGGGGATAGCAATCAGCCCCAGCATTTT. Encoded protein: CASSGGDSNQPQHF.

CDR3 bases: TGTGCCAGCCATGAAATTTTTGACAGATACTATGGCTACACCTTC. It yields the protein CASHEIFDRYYGYTF. This rearrangement joins TRBV5-6 to TRBJ1-2; D is perhaps TRBD1 (5 bases). Between the trimmed V and J ends, which lost 7 bases and 3 bases, there was a span of 19 bases. Germline V CDR1 and CDR2: SGHDT, YYEEEE. The length of the CDR3 is 15 residues.

The chain combines TRBV4-2 with TRBJ2-7; D not certain. The CDR3 contains 15 residues. The V gene lost 0 bases and the J gene lost 9 bases, with 18 bases spanning the gap. In germline, CDR1 is LGHNA, CDR2 YNFKEQ. The CDR3 nucleotides are TGTGCCAGCAGCCAAGAACCCGGAGCCGGCGGCGGGCAGTACTTC. Protein product: CASSQEPGAGGGQYF.

The table lists this clone with a count of one. The chain joins TRBV27 to TRBJ2-2; 9 bases line up with TRBD1. The CDR3 is 16 amino acids. Germline trimming cut 1 base from V and 3 bases from J; bases unmatched to any gene: 3. The germline gives CDR1 MNHEY, CDR2 SMNVEV (reference sequence). The CDR3 loop is CASSLFGTGYTGELFF. In DNA form, the CDR3 reads TGTGCCAGCAGTTTATTTGGGACAGGGTACACCGGGGAGCTGTTTTTT.

The chain employs TRBV18 and TRBJ1-4; tentatively, D is TRBD1 (5 bases). CDR1 KGHSH and CDR2 LQKENI come from the germline V gene. The CDR3 extends over 14 amino acids. V shed 4 bases and J shed 8 bases, with 14 bases lying between them. The CDR3 coding sequence is TGTGCCAGCTCACAGGACATGAGGATCGAAAAACTGTTTTTT. It yields the protein CASSQDMRIEKLFF.

This clone was seen only a few times. This chain joins TRBV19 and TRBJ1-5, with 9 bases matching TRBD1. Germline loops: CDR1 LNHDA, CDR2 SQIVND (reference sequence). This CDR3 region has 15 residues. The ends lost 6 bases at V and 6 bases at J; junction bases unmatched: 9. CDR3 residues: CASSPGQGNRQPQHF. DNA for the CDR3: TGTGCCAGTAGCCCGGGACAGGGTAATCGTCAGCCCCAGCATTTT. The entire variable domain, with the rest obtained from reference TRBV19 and TRBJ1-5, is as follows: DGGITQSPKYLFRKEGQNVTLSCEQNLNHDAMYWYRQDPGQGLRLIYYSQIVNDFQKGDIAEGYSVSREKKESFPLTVTSAQKNPTAFYLCASSPGQGNRQPQHFGDGTRLSIL.

This chain connects TRBV6-5 to TRBJ2-1, with a possible D match to TRBD2 (6 bases). The germline V gene has CDR1 MNHEY and CDR2 SVGAGI. Trimming removed 2 bases from V and 10 bases from J, with 15 bases in between. This CDR3 has 14 residues. The CDR3 loop reads CASSYSPSREEQFF. The CDR3 coding sequence is TGTGCCAGCAGTTACAGTCCCTCCCGGGAGGAGCAGTTCTTC.

The V gene is TRBV29-1, the J gene TRBJ2-5; D is unresolved. The J call may be mistaken, given a closer DNA end match to TRBJ2-7. The CDR3 runs 12 residues. The germline V gene has CDR1 SQVTM and CDR2 ANQGSEA. CDR3 protein: CSVVWAGYEQYF. The CDR3, as DNA: TGCAGCGTTGTTTGGGCCGGCTACGAGCAGTACTTC.

V usage is TRBV18 and J usage is TRBJ2-5; TRBD1 aligns across 7 bases. The J call is doubtful: the DNA matches TRBJ2-7 better. CDR1 KGHSH and CDR2 LQKENI come from the germline V gene. The CDR3 contains 12 residues. This CDR3 is CASSRQGYEQYF. The CDR3 bases are TGTGCCAGCTCACGACAGGGTTACGAGCAGTACTTC.

The chain carries TRBV5-1 and TRBJ2-3, with 9 nucleotides matching TRBD1. CDR3 length: 15 amino acids. The germline gives CDR1 SGHRS, CDR2 YFSETQ. With V trimmed by 3 bases and J by 7 bases, 9 bases remained unmatched. The CDR3 bases are TGCGCCAGCAGCTCAATAACAGGGGGCGCGTATACGCAGTATTTT. Its protein is CASSSITGGAYTQYF.

This clone was recorded only once. This rearrangement joins TRBV6-5 to TRBJ2-5, with a possible D match to TRBD1 (5 bases). Judging by the DNA end, TRBJ2-7 fits better; the J call may be wrong. The CDR3 sequence is 11 residues long. The V gene's germline CDR1 is MNHEY and CDR2 SVGAGI. CDR3 DNA: TGTGCCAGCCAGGGTTCCTACGAGCAGTACTTC. As protein: CASQGSYEQYF.

This rearrangement joins TRBV9 to TRBJ2-7; D possibly corresponds to TRBD2 (5 bases). CDR1 and CDR2 (germline): SGDLS, YYNGEE. Trimming cost V 0 bases and J 5 bases, with 9 bases left between them. The CDR3 contains 13 residues. The DNA of the CDR3 is TGTGCCAGCAGCGTAGTGCCTAGCCACGAGCAGTACTTC. Protein: CASSVVPSHEQYF.

The chain links TRBV7-9 to TRBJ1-6; 8 bases are shared with TRBD1. After removal of 4 bases from V and 14 bases from J, the junction contained 4 bases not matched to a gene. Per germline, CDR1 SEHNR and CDR2 FQNEAQ (reference sequence). The length of the CDR3 is 12 residues. The CDR3 DNA reads as TGTGCCAGCAGCTCGAACAGGGGGTCCCTCCACTTT. It specifies CASSSNRGSLHF.

The chain recombines TRBV29-1 with TRBJ2-5; weak D call: TRBD1 (7 bases). The length of the CDR3 is 14 residues. Per germline, CDR1 SQVTM and CDR2 ANQGSEA. With 7 bases removed from V and 4 bases from J, the gap between germline ends came to 19 bases. The CDR3: CSAEGQVGGETQYF. CDR3 in DNA: TGCAGCGCCGAAGGACAGGTGGGGGGAGAGACCCAGTACTTC.

The V call is TRBV5-6, the J call TRBJ1-5, with D uncertain. Per germline, CDR1 SGHDT and CDR2 YYEEEE. The V gene lost 0 bases and the J gene lost 4 bases, with 11 bases spanning the gap. The CDR3 totals 15 residues. The CDR3 DNA reads TGTGCCAGCAGCTTGGCGGGAGACGCAAATCAGCCCCAGCATTTT. The encoded protein is CASSLAGDANQPQHF.

The rearrangement uses TRBV6-1 and TRBJ2-4; 7 bases agree with TRBD2. Germline V gene lookup returns CDR1 MNHNS and CDR2 SASEGT. This CDR3 region has 18 residues. J gave up 3 bases and V 1 base, and 12 bases lay outside the gene matches. The CDR3 DNA reads as TGTGCCAGCAGTGAAGAAAGGTGGGGGGGGGTTGACAAAAACATTCAGTACTTC. Translation gives CASSEERWGGVDKNIQYF.

This sequence joins TRBV9 and TRBJ2-3; TRBD1 is a possible D gene (6 bases). In germline, CDR1 is SGDLS, CDR2 YYNGEE. The CDR3 is 16 residues long. V was cut by 5 bases and J by 1 base, with 17 bases left in between. The CDR3 DNA sequence: TGTGCCAGCAGTTCGGGGCAGGACAGAGGCACAGATACGCAGTATTTT. This encodes CASSSGQDRGTDTQYF.

The rearrangement uses TRBV6-1 and TRBJ2-1; 9 nucleotides align to TRBD2. The CDR3 sequence is 15 residues long. Trimming cost V 7 bases and J 4 bases; bases outside gene matches: 8. Germline V lookup: CDR1 MNHNS, CDR2 SASEGT. The CDR3 coding sequence is TGTGCCAGCACCGGTAGCGGGGGCGTTTACAATGAGCAGTTCTTC. It codes for CASTGSGGVYNEQFF.